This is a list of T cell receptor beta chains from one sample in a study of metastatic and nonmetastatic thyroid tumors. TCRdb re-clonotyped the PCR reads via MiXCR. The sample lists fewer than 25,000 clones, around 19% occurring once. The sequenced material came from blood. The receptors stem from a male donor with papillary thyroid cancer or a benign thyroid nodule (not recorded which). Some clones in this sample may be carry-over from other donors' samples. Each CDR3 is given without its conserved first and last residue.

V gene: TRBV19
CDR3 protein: ASSMAHLDYEQY

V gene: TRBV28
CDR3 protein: ASSLTLGGGDNEQF

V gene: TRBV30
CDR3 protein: AWSLSGVDEQL

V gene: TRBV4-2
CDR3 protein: ASSQAEGRQETQY

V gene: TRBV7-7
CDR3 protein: ASSQGETQY

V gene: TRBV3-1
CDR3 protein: ASSPSDRGTYEQY

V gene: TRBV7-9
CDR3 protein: ASSPMGYGYT

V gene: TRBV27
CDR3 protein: ASSLKTQY

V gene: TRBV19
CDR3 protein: ASSIAGGSGANVLT

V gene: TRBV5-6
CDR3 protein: ASSGSGSSYNEQF

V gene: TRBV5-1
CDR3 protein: ASSLVAGPLNEQF

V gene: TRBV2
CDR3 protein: ASKRNRPSYNEQF

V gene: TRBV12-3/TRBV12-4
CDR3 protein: ASSVSETQY

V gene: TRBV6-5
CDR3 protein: ASSVLAGGPGTTYEQY

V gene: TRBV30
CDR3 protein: AWSLGRLQGIGTEAF

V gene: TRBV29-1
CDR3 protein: SATEGGSYNEQF

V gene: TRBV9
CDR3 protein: ASSVAGSIEQF

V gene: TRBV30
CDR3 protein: AWKGQLNTEAF

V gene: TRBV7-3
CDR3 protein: ASSPAPTNEQF

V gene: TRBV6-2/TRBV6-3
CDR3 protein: ASRTRVNEQY

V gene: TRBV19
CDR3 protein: ASSQGPEQF

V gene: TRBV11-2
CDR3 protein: ASSLERTPYNEQF

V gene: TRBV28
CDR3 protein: ASSPLSRDAGELF

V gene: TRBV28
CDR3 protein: ASIQGAFGYT

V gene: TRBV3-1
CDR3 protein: ASSQNSGGEKLF